The rows below give T cell receptor beta chains drawn from one sample of a study of blood T cell repertoires in COVID-19. TCRdb keeps only in-frame clones here, not all; method: immunoSEQ multiplex PCR. The sample yields roughly 200,000 clones, roughly 76% seen once. Material for sequencing was peripheral blood. These receptors came from a woman between 35 and 50 years old with COVID-19, enrolled during active disease. CDR3s include the opening cysteine and the closing phenylalanine or tryptophan. Fields, in order: clone size, J gene, V gene, D gene, CDR3 DNA, CDR3 protein. The D gene is left open where the match is weak. Rows give clone size only sometimes, using once, few, many, or a class for an expanded clone.

>NA|TRBJ2-3|TRBV11-2|NA
TGTGCCAGCAGCCCTAGCGATAATACGCAGTATTTT
CASSPSDNTQYF
>NA|TRBJ1-2|TRBV19|TRBD1
TGTGCCAGTAGTGACAGGGTCTACTATGGCTACACCTTC
CASSDRVYYGYTF
>NA|TRBJ2-1|TRBV27|NA
TGTGCCAGCAGTTTAGGGGGGAGTACATCCCTCGAGCAGTTCTTC
CASSLGGSTSLEQFF
>NA|TRBJ1-2|TRBV9|TRBD1
TGTGCCAGCAGTGGCCGGGACAGGGCTCTCAAGCATGGCTACACCTTC
CASSGRDRALKHGYTF
>NA|TRBJ1-2|TRBV28|TRBD1
TGTGCCAGCAGTCTCACAGGGGTCTGGGGCTATGGCTACACCTTC
CASSLTGVWGYGYTF
>NA|TRBJ2-1|TRBV15|TRBD2
TGTGCCACCAGCAGAGCTGCTAGCGGATCCTACAATGAGCAGTTCTTC
CATSRAASGSYNEQFF
>NA|TRBJ1-1|TRBV30|NA
TGTGCCTGGGGAATAACAGGGAACACTGAAGCTTTCTTT
CAWGITGNTEAFF
>NA|TRBJ2-5|TRBV3-1/TRBV3-2|NA
TGTGCCAGCAGCCAAGGGCAGGGGACGGAGACCCAGTACTTC
CASSQGQGTETQYF
>once|TRBJ1-3|TRBV9|NA
TGTGCCAGCAGCGTAGAAGTAGGGGGATTCTCTGGAAACACCATATATTTT
CASSVEVGGFSGNTIYF
>NA|TRBJ2-5|TRBV2|TRBD1
TGTGCCAGCAGTTTTGGTGGGAACAGGGGCGGGGAGACCCAGTACTTC
CASSFGGNRGGETQYF
>NA|TRBJ1-1|TRBV9|NA
TGTGCCAGCAGCGTTTCAGGGTGGACTGAAGCTTTCTTT
CASSVSGWTEAFF
>once|TRBJ1-3|TRBV19|NA
TGTGCCAGTAGCCAGCATCTGGGGCAGGGCGCGGGAAACACCATATATTTT
CASSQHLGQGAGNTIYF
>NA|TRBJ1-1|TRBV6-2/TRBV6-3|NA
TGTGCCAGCACCCCCGTCGGGGGCACTGAAGCTTTCTTT
CASTPVGGTEAFF
>NA|TRBJ2-3|TRBV6-1|TRBD2
TGTGCCAGCAGTGAGTCTAGCGGGAGTCTTACAGATACGCAGTATTTT
CASSESSGSLTDTQYF
>NA|TRBJ1-6|TRBV30|NA
TGTGCCTGGAAGGGAGGACGGGGATTGCCCCTCCACTTT
CAWKGGRGLPLHF
>NA|TRBJ2-3|TRBV6-2/TRBV6-3|NA
TGTGCCAGCAGTTACTCGAGTCTTCCGTCGCAGTATTTT
CASSYSSLPSQYF
>NA|TRBJ2-1|TRBV5-5|NA
TGTGCCAGCAGCTTGGAACAGGGTTATAGCAATGAGCAGTTCTTC
CASSLEQGYSNEQFF
>NA|TRBJ1-6|TRBV4-2|NA
TGTGCCAGCAGCCAGCGGAGCTCCTATAATTCACCCCTCCACTTT
CASSQRSSYNSPLHF
>NA|TRBJ2-1|TRBV24-1|NA
TGTGCCACCAGTCGCGGCCAGGGTATCCATTTCAATGAGCAGTTCTTC
CATSRGQGIHFNEQFF